Described below is a single TCR beta chain sequence and its context. No antigen is known for it. The data stem from a study of T cell responses to AZD1222 COVID-19 vaccine. Study as a whole: Second-dose timings of about 4 or about 12 weeks were pooled.

Assay used: immunoSEQ multiplex PCR; TCRdb lists only in-frame clones, some missing. Of roughly 110,000 clones in the sample, around 82% were seen once. Whole-study results and caveats: Dominant at 160-218 and 743-854, vaccine-associated CD4 TCRs also spanned spike. Just a handful of AZD1222 recipients tested seropositive at baseline. Donors were largely white British and mainly female; clonal diversity was possibly underestimated.

Sequenced material: peripheral blood, taken on day 0 of AZD1222 vaccination. This receptor was taken from an adult in good health.

The CDR3 here is CASSSTNRDTQYF. DNA for the CDR3: TGCGCCAGCAGCAGCACGAACAGAGATACGCAGTATTTT. The chain has TRBV4-1 and TRBJ2-3; no clear D. The germline CDR1 and CDR2 sequences are MGHRA and YSYEKL. The CDR3 is 13 amino acids. The germline V and J ends were trimmed by 5 bases and 5 bases, with 11 bases remaining between them.